This is a list of T cell receptor beta chains from one sample in a study of blood T cell repertoires in COVID-19. Assay used: immunoSEQ multiplex PCR; TCRdb lists only in-frame clones, some missing. This table holds roughly 100,000 clones, 80% to 90% found once. Sequencing input: peripheral blood. The receptors derive from a woman of 80 years or more with acute or convalescent COVID-19. The CDR3 runs from the conserved cysteine through the conserved F or W. D genes are given only for firm matches. Expanded clones are given a class, and other clones once, few, many or no size at all.

V: TRBV29-1; J: TRBJ2-7; size: .; D: TRBD1; DNA: TGCAGCGTTACCCGGGACAGGGTTCCCTACGAGCAGTACTTC; CDR3: CSVTRDRVPYEQYF
V: TRBV6-4; J: TRBJ2-3; size: .; D: TRBD2; DNA: TGTGCCAGCAGCTTCGGACTAGGCACAGATACGCAGTATTTT; CDR3: CASSFGLGTDTQYF
V: TRBV4-1; J: TRBJ1-4; size: .; D: .; DNA: TGCGCCAGCAGCCGGGGGTCAGCAGGGGATGAAAAACTGTTTTTT; CDR3: CASSRGSAGDEKLFF
V: TRBV11-3; J: TRBJ1-1; size: .; D: TRBD1; DNA: TGTGCCAGCAGCCACGACAGGGATACTGAAGCTTTCTTT; CDR3: CASSHDRDTEAFF
V: TRBV10-3; J: TRBJ2-2; size: .; D: TRBD1; DNA: TGTGCCATCAGCGGGACAGGGCGGACCGGGGAGCTGTTTTTT; CDR3: CAISGTGRTGELFF
V: TRBV11-2; J: TRBJ2-7; size: .; D: TRBD2; DNA: TGTGCCAGCATCAGATCGTTCGGGGGGAACTCCTACGAGCAGTACTTC; CDR3: CASIRSFGGNSYEQYF
V: TRBV11-2; J: TRBJ2-3; size: once; D: TRBD2; DNA: TGTGCCAGCAGCTTAGATCTAGCGGGGGTAGATACGCAGTATTTT; CDR3: CASSLDLAGVDTQYF
V: TRBV30; J: TRBJ1-1; size: .; D: .; DNA: TGTGCCTGGAGTGGACAGATGAACACTGAAGCTTTCTTT; CDR3: CAWSGQMNTEAFF
V: TRBV11-2; J: TRBJ2-3; size: .; D: TRBD2; DNA: TGTGCCAGCAGCATAGGACTAGGGCGAGATACGCAGTATTTT; CDR3: CASSIGLGRDTQYF
V: TRBV11-3; J: TRBJ2-2; size: .; D: TRBD1; DNA: TGTGCCAGCAGTCAAGGGACAGTCGGAAGCGGGGAGCTGTTTTTT; CDR3: CASSQGTVGSGELFF
V: TRBV18; J: TRBJ2-1; size: .; D: .; DNA: TGTGCCAGCTCACCGAGGACAGCCAACTACAATGAGCAGTTCTTC; CDR3: CASSPRTANYNEQFF
V: TRBV5-6; J: TRBJ2-7; size: .; D: TRBD1; DNA: TGTGCCAGCAGCCGCCGGACAGGGGGGTACTACGAGCAGTACTTC; CDR3: CASSRRTGGYYEQYF
V: TRBV10-3; J: TRBJ2-5; size: .; D: .; DNA: TGTGCCATCAGGGAGGGACAAGCCGACCAAGAGACCCAGTACTTC; CDR3: CAIREGQADQETQYF
V: TRBV6-2/TRBV6-3; J: TRBJ1-5; size: .; D: .; DNA: TGTGCCAGCAGTCTCTACAGGGAAAGAGTTCAGCCCCAGCATTTT; CDR3: CASSLYRERVQPQHF
V: TRBV27; J: TRBJ1-1; size: .; D: .; DNA: TGTGCCAGCAGTTTCCGGGGGAACACTGAAGCTTTCTTT; CDR3: CASSFRGNTEAFF
V: TRBV15; J: TRBJ1-2; size: once; D: .; DNA: TGTGCCACCAGCAGAGATTGGGTCAGGCCTGGCTACACCTTC; CDR3: CATSRDWVRPGYTF
V: TRBV2; J: TRBJ1-2; size: .; D: .; DNA: TGTGCCAGCAGTCCCGCGCGGTCTGGTGGCTACACCTTC; CDR3: CASSPARSGGYTF
V: TRBV5-1; J: TRBJ2-4; size: few; D: .; DNA: TGCGCCAGCAGCTTGGTAGGACAGGGAGGGACCAAAAACATTCAGTACTTC; CDR3: CASSLVGQGGTKNIQYF
V: TRBV7-8; J: TRBJ1-5; size: .; D: .; DNA: TGTGCCAGCAGCTTATGGGTTCCGGGGGGCAATCAGCCCCAGCATTTT; CDR3: CASSLWVPGGNQPQHF
V: TRBV6-5; J: TRBJ2-5; size: .; D: .; DNA: TGTGCCAGCAGTACCGCTACAGTACCCGGAGAGACCCAGTACTTC; CDR3: CASSTATVPGETQYF
V: TRBV7-2; J: TRBJ2-3; size: .; D: .; DNA: TGTGCCAGCAGCTTACATCAGATTGATACGCAGTATTTT; CDR3: CASSLHQIDTQYF
V: TRBV6-5; J: TRBJ2-3; size: .; D: .; DNA: TGTGCCAGCAGATCGATCAGGGCAATCACAGATACGCAGTATTTT; CDR3: CASRSIRAITDTQYF
V: TRBV5-1; J: TRBJ2-2; size: .; D: TRBD2; DNA: TGCGCCAGCAGCCCGGGACTAGCGCCCGGGGAGCTGTTTTTT; CDR3: CASSPGLAPGELFF
V: TRBV10-3; J: TRBJ1-2; size: .; D: .; DNA: TGTGCCATCAGTGCACAGGAATATGGCTACACCTTC; CDR3: CAISAQEYGYTF
V: TRBV19; J: TRBJ2-3; size: .; D: .; DNA: TGTGCCAGTAGTTTGGGTGCGATGGGGGGAGGTCGTCGGGATACGCAGTATTTT; CDR3: CASSLGAMGGGRRDTQYF
V: TRBV28; J: TRBJ1-5; size: .; D: TRBD1; DNA: TGTGCCAGCAGTTCCGGGACAGCTGATCAGCCCCAGCATTTT; CDR3: CASSSGTADQPQHF
V: TRBV30; J: TRBJ1-2; size: .; D: .; DNA: TGTGCCTGGAGTGGACAGGAACGGGATGGCTACACCTTC; CDR3: CAWSGQERDGYTF
V: TRBV20-1; J: TRBJ2-7; size: .; D: .; DNA: TGCAGTGCTAGTTTGGGAGACGAGCAGTACTTC; CDR3: CSASLGDEQYF
V: TRBV19; J: TRBJ2-2; size: .; D: .; DNA: TGTGCCAGTAGTATAGGCAGGGGAACCGGGGAGCTGTTTTTT; CDR3: CASSIGRGTGELFF
V: TRBV19; J: TRBJ2-1; size: .; D: .; DNA: TGTGCCAGTACCAGGGTGTGGGACTCCTACAATGAGCAGTTCTTC; CDR3: CASTRVWDSYNEQFF
V: TRBV11-2; J: TRBJ2-1; size: .; D: TRBD1; DNA: TGTGCCAGCAGCTTAGGGCAGGGGGCGCGTGAGCAGTTCTTC; CDR3: CASSLGQGAREQFF
V: TRBV4-3; J: TRBJ1-1; size: .; D: .; DNA: TGCGCCAGCAGCGCCCAAAGGCAGCTAGGCACTGAAGCTTTCTTT; CDR3: CASSAQRQLGTEAFF
V: TRBV18; J: TRBJ2-7; size: .; D: TRBD1; DNA: TGTGCCAGCTCACCAACGGTAGGGGGCTCCGGGGAGCAGTACTTC; CDR3: CASSPTVGGSGEQYF
V: TRBV19; J: TRBJ1-2; size: .; D: TRBD1; DNA: TGTGCCAGTAGTATGGCGACAGGGAAGGCGAGCGGCTACACCTTC; CDR3: CASSMATGKASGYTF
V: TRBV27; J: TRBJ1-6; size: .; D: TRBD1; DNA: TGTGCCAGCAGTCCAAGACAGGGATGGTCACCCCTCCACTTT; CDR3: CASSPRQGWSPLHF
V: TRBV7-9; J: TRBJ1-5; size: .; D: TRBD1; DNA: TGTGCCAGCAGCCCGGGACAGGGGGCGAGTGGCAATCAGCCCCAGCATTTT; CDR3: CASSPGQGASGNQPQHF
V: TRBV2; J: TRBJ2-3; size: .; D: .; DNA: TGTGCCAGCAGTGTACAGGGCGGCGGAGATACGCAGTATTTT; CDR3: CASSVQGGGDTQYF
V: TRBV7-8; J: TRBJ2-3; size: .; D: .; DNA: TGTGCCAGCAGCCCTCAAACCACTAGCACAGATACGCAGTATTTT; CDR3: CASSPQTTSTDTQYF
V: TRBV27; J: TRBJ2-2; size: .; D: .; DNA: TGTGCCAGCAGTTTATCTCTGGGGGGGCGAATCACCGGGGAGCTGTTTTTT; CDR3: CASSLSLGGRITGELFF
V: TRBV5-1; J: TRBJ2-5; size: .; D: .; DNA: TGCGCCAGCAGCTGGACTATCCGTGAGACCCAGTACTTC; CDR3: CASSWTIRETQYF
V: TRBV29-1; J: TRBJ2-7; size: .; D: .; DNA: TGCAGCGTTGACATGGGGCGAAACTCCTACGAGCAGTACTTC; CDR3: CSVDMGRNSYEQYF
V: TRBV4-3; J: TRBJ1-2; size: .; D: .; DNA: TGCGCCAGCAGCCAAGGAGTACAGAGCTATGGCTACACCTTC; CDR3: CASSQGVQSYGYTF